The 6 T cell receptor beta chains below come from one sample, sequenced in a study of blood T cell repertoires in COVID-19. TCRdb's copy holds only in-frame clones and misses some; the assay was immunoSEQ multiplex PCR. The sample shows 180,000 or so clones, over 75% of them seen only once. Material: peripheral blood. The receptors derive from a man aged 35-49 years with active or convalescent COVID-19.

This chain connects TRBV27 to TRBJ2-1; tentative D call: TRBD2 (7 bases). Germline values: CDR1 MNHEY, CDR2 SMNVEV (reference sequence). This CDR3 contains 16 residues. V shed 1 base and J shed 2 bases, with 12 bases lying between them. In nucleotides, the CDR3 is TGTGCCAGCAGTTTATACTCGGGGGGCCCCTACAATGAGCAGTTCTTC. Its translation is CASSLYSGGPYNEQFF.

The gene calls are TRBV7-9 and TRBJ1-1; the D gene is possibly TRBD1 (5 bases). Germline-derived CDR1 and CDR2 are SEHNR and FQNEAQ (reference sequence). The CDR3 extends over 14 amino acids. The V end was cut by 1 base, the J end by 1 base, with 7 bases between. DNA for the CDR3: TGTGCCAGCAGCTTAGGACAGCGGAACACTGAAGCTTTCTTT. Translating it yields CASSLGQRNTEAFF.

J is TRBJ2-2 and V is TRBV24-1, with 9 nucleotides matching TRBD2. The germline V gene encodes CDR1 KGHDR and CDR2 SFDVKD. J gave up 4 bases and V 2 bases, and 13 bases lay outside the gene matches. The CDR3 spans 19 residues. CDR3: CATSDSSLAGPRGTGELFF. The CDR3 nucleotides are TGTGCCACCAGTGATTCAAGCCTAGCGGGGCCGAGGGGCACCGGGGAGCTGTTTTTT.

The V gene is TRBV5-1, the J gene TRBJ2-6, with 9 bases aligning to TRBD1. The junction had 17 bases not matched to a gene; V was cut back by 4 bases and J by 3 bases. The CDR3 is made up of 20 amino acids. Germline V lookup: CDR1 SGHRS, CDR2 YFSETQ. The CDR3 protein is CASSPTDQGQGRFGANVLTF. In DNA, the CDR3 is TGCGCCAGCAGCCCTACGGACCAGGGACAGGGTCGGTTTGGGGCCAACGTCCTGACTTTC.

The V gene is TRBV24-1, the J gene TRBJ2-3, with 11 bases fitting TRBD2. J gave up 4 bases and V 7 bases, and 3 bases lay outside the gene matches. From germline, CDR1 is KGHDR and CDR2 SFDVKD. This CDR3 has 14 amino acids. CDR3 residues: CATSPGLAADTQYF. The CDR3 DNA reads TGTGCCACCAGCCCGGGACTAGCGGCAGATACGCAGTATTTT.

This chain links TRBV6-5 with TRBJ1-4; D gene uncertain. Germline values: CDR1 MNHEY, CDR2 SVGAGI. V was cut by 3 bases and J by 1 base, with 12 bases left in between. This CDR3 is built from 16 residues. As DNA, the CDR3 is TGTGCCAGCAGTTATAAAGTCGGAGAAACTAATGAAAAACTGTTTTTT. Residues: CASSYKVGETNEKLFF.